Below, 17 T cell receptor beta chains from the same sample are listed, as sequenced in a study of T cells in localized non-small cell lung cancer. Here immunoSEQ multiplex PCR was the method, and the copy in TCRdb shows in-frame clones only, minus some. The sample shows tens of thousands of clones, roughly nine tenths of them seen only once. The sequenced sample was PBMCs, obtained before any cancer treatment. All receptors derive from a woman aged 40-69 years with stage II lung adenocarcinoma.

This chain links TRBV6-4 with TRBJ2-7; D gene unclear. V was clipped by 5 bases and J by 3 bases, with 14 bases between them. Germline lookup yields CDR1 MRHNA and CDR2 SNTAGT. The CDR3 has 14 residues. In DNA form, the CDR3 reads TGTGCCAGCAGTTGTCAGAGAAGTTACTACGAGCAGTACTTC. This translates into CASSCQRSYYEQYF.

This clone was recorded once. The chain recombines TRBV2 with TRBJ1-5, with 7 bases aligning to TRBD1. The V and J ends lost 5 bases and 5 bases, in that order; junction bases with no gene match: 15. Germline V lookup: CDR1 SNHLY, CDR2 FYNNEI. This CDR3 is 17 amino acids long. CDR3 region: CASSRDSQNISDQPQHF. CDR3 nucleotide sequence: TGTGCCAGCAGTCGGGACAGCCAGAATATATCCGATCAGCCCCAGCATTTT.

The chain uses TRBV14 and TRBJ1-1; possible D gene TRBD1, 6 bases. The CDR3 has 13 residues. Deletions cut 1 base from V and 6 bases from J, with 9 bases between. CDR1 SGHDN and CDR2 FVKESK come from the germline V gene. CDR3 amino acids: CASSQVAGAEAFF. In nucleotides, the CDR3 is TGTGCCAGCAGCCAAGTGGCAGGGGCTGAAGCTTTCTTT.

The chain uses TRBV28 and TRBJ1-6; TRBD1 is a possible D gene (6 bases). Germline CDR1 and CDR2: MDHEN and SYDVKM. This CDR3 has 15 amino acids. The V end lost 6 bases, the J end lost 8 bases, and 17 bases lay between the germline ends. The CDR3 DNA follows: TGTGCCAGCAGATCACAGGGTTCAGGTGATTCACCCCTCCACTTT. It is translated as CASRSQGSGDSPLHF.

The V and J genes are TRBV18 and TRBJ2-1; D unclear. Germline CDR1 is KGHSH and CDR2 is LQKENI. Trimming took off 1 base at V and 8 bases at J, with 6 bases between the two ends. This CDR3 region has 12 residues. CDR3: CASSPRPDEQFF. The CDR3 DNA sequence: TGTGCCAGCTCACCACGGCCAGATGAGCAGTTCTTC.

This chain uses TRBV18 with TRBJ1-4; tentative D call: TRBD1 (6 bases). The germline V and J ends were trimmed by 3 bases and 8 bases, with 13 bases remaining between them. Germline V gives CDR1 KGHSH, CDR2 LQKENI. The CDR3 consists of 14 residues. The chain's CDR3 is CASSPTGLSEKLFF. Here the CDR3 DNA reads TGTGCCAGCTCACCTACAGGGTTAAGCGAAAAACTGTTTTTT. The complete variable domain, with remaining parts taken from reference TRBV18 and TRBJ1-4, reads NAGVMQNPRHLVRRRGQEARLRCSPMKGHSHVYWYRQLPEEGLKFMVYLQKENIIDESGMPKERFSAEFPKEGPSILRIQQVVRGDSAAYFCASSPTGLSEKLFFGSGTQLSVL.

The count of this clone is one. This chain links TRBV6-5 with TRBJ1-1; D ambiguous. V was trimmed by 4 bases and J by 2 bases, leaving 14 bases between them. The CDR3 sequence is 15 residues long. Germline-derived CDR1 and CDR2 are MNHEY and SVGAGI. CDR3 in amino acids: CASSSDLGLNTEAFF. DNA for the CDR3: TGTGCCAGCAGTTCCGATCTCGGGCTTAACACTGAAGCTTTCTTT.

This clone has just a few counts. The rearrangement links TRBV25-1 to TRBJ1-1, with D possibly being TRBD1 (5 bases). Germline V gives CDR1 MGHDK, CDR2 SYGVNS. Deletions cut 5 bases from V and 3 bases from J, with 10 bases between. The CDR3 runs 13 residues. CDR3: CASSSRGDTEAFF. CDR3 coding DNA: TGTGCCAGCAGTAGCCGAGGGGACACTGAAGCTTTCTTT.

The chain links TRBV20-1 to TRBJ2-3; TRBD2 might be the D (6 bases). Per the germline V gene, CDR1 is DFQATT and CDR2 is SNEGSKA (reference sequence). There are 11 residues in the CDR3. The germline V and J ends were trimmed by 6 bases and 6 bases, with 10 bases remaining between them. The CDR3 DNA follows: TGCAGTGCCGCGACTAGGGATACGCAGTATTTT. It encodes CSAATRDTQYF.

The V and J genes are TRBV19 and TRBJ2-3, with D possibly TRBD2 on 6 matching bases. Per germline, CDR1 LNHDA and CDR2 SQIVND (reference sequence). The CDR3 spans 17 residues. V lost 5 bases and J lost 2, with 20 bases in between. This CDR3 reads CASSSSPGRGNTDTQYF. In DNA, the CDR3 is TGTGCCAGTAGTTCATCTCCGGGACGGGGGAACACAGATACGCAGTATTTT.

The chain recombines TRBV2 with TRBJ1-5; D not resolved. This CDR3 has 12 residues. Germline V gives CDR1 SNHLY, CDR2 FYNNEI. The ends were cut back, 5 bases at V and 3 bases at J, with 5 bases in the middle. The CDR3 reads CASSPDNQPQHF. DNA of the CDR3: TGTGCCAGCAGTCCAGACAATCAGCCCCAGCATTTT. The full variable domain, with the rest looked up from reference TRBV2 and TRBJ1-5, is EPEVTQTPSHQVTQMGQEVILRCVPISNHLYFYWYRQILGQKVEFLVSFYNNEISEKSEIFDDQFSVERPDGSNFTLKIRSTKLEDSAMYFCASSPDNQPQHFGDGTRLSIL.

Written as DNA, the CDR3 is TGTGCCAGCAGCAAAGGACTAGCCGTCAATGAGCAGTTCTTC. Translated, it gives CASSKGLAVNEQFF. This chain uses TRBV2 with TRBJ2-1; the match to TRBD2 covers 8 bases. V gave up 6 bases and J gave up 6 bases; unmatched junction bases: 7. CDR1 and CDR2 (germline): SNHLY, FYNNEI. CDR3 size: 14 residues.

A single count supports this clone. The chain carries TRBV7-2 and TRBJ2-5; D ambiguous. This CDR3 is 15 amino acids long. From germline, CDR1 is SGHTA and CDR2 FQGNSA. Trimming cost V 7 bases and J 0 bases, with 15 bases left between them. The CDR3, as DNA: TGTGCCAGCACCCCCGCCGGGCAGGACCAAGAGACCCAGTACTTC. It specifies CASTPAGQDQETQYF.

V usage is TRBV6-5 and J usage is TRBJ1-2; the D is unclear. The CDR3 extends over 14 amino acids. The germline gives CDR1 MNHEY, CDR2 SVGAGI. V dropped 6 bases and J dropped 4 bases, with 15 bases sitting between them. The CDR3 sequence is CASSPDGNPYGYTF. The CDR3 region has the DNA TGTGCCAGCAGCCCCGACGGGAATCCCTATGGCTACACCTTC.

This chain connects TRBV2 to TRBJ1-6; a weak D match, TRBD1 (6 bases). The ends were cut back, 5 bases at V and 5 bases at J, with 10 bases in the middle. CDR3 size: 14 residues. Germline assignment: CDR1 SNHLY and CDR2 FYNNEI. CDR3 DNA: TGTGCCAGCAGTCGCGACAGGAATAATTCACCCCTCCACTTT. Translated: CASSRDRNNSPLHF. The full variable domain, in which reference TRBV2 and TRBJ1-6 provide the parts outside the CDR3, is EPEVTQTPSHQVTQMGQEVILRCVPISNHLYFYWYRQILGQKVEFLVSFYNNEISEKSEIFDDQFSVERPDGSNFTLKIRSTKLEDSAMYFCASSRDRNNSPLHFGNGTRLTVT.

The rearrangement links TRBV11-2 to TRBJ1-1; no firm D call. In germline, CDR1 is SGHAT, CDR2 FQNNGV. The CDR3 length is 11 residues. V lost 6 bases and J 11 bases, leaving 13 bases between the germline ends. For the CDR3, the DNA is TGTGCCAGCAGGCAAGGACTTCTCGCTTTCTTT. Translating it yields CASRQGLLAFF.

This chain connects TRBV5-6 to TRBJ2-1; D is uncertain. V was trimmed by 1 base and J by 2 bases, leaving 10 bases between them. Germline V lookup: CDR1 SGHDT, CDR2 YYEEEE. CDR3 length equals 15 residues. DNA of the CDR3: TGTGCCAGCAGCTTGCGAGGACCCACCTACAATGAGCAGTTCTTC. Its protein is CASSLRGPTYNEQFF. The full variable domain, in which reference TRBV5-6 and TRBJ2-1 provide the parts outside the CDR3, is DAGVTQSPTHLIKTRGQQVTLRCSPKSGHDTVSWYQQALGQGPQFIFQYYEEEERQRGNFPDRFSGHQFPNYSSELNVNALLLGDSALYLCASSLRGPTYNEQFFGPGTRLTVL.